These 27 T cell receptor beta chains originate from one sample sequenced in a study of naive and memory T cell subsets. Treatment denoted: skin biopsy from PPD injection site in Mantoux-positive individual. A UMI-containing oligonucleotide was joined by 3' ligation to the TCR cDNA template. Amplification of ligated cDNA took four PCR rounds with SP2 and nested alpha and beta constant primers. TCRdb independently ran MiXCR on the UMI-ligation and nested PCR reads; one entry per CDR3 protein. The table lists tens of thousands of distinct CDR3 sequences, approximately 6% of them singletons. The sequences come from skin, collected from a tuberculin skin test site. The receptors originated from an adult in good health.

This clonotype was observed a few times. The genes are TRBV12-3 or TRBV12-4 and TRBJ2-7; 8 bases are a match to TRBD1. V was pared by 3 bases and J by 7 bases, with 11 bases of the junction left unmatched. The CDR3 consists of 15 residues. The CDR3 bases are TGTGCCAGCAGTTTGTCGGCGGCAGGGGGCTGGGAGCAGTACTTC. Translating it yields CASSLSAAGGWEQYF.

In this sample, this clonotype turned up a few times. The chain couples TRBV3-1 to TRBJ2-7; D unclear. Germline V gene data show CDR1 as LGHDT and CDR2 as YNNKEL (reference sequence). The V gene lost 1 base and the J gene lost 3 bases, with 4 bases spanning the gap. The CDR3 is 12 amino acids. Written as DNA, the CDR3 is TGTGCCAGCAGCCAAGGTGACTACGAGCAGTACTTC. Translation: CASSQGDYEQYF.

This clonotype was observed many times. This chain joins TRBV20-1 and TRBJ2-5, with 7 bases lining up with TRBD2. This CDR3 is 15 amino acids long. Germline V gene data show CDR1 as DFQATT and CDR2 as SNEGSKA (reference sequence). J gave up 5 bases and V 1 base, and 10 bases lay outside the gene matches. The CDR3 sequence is CSARGARLAPETQYF. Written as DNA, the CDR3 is TGCAGTGCTAGAGGGGCCCGACTAGCTCCCGAGACCCAGTACTTC.

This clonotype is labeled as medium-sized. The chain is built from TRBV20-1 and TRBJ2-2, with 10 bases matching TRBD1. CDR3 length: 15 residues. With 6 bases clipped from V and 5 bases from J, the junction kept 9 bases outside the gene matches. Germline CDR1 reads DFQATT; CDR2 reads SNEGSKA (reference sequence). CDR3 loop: CSAPRQGAGTGELFF. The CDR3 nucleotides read TGCAGTGCCCCTCGACAGGGGGCAGGGACCGGGGAGCTGTTTTTT.

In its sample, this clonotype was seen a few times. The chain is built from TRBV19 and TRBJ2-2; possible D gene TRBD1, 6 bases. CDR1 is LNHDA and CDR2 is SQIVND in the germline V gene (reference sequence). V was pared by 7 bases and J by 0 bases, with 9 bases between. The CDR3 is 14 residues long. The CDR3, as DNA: TGTGCCAGTAACCCAGGGGCGAACACCGGGGAGCTGTTTTTT. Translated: CASNPGANTGELFF. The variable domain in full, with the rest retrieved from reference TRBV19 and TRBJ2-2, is DGGITQSPKYLFRKEGQNVTLSCEQNLNHDAMYWYRQDPGQGLRLIYYSQIVNDFQKGDIAEGYSVSREKKESFPLTVTSAQKNPTAFYLCASNPGANTGELFFGEGSRLTVL.

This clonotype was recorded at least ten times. The CDR3 loop is CASSDPAPRYYEQYF. The CDR3 DNA reads TGTGCCAGCAGTGATCCCGCCCCTCGTTACTACGAGCAGTACTTC. The chain couples TRBV6-1 to TRBJ2-7; D gene unclear. This CDR3 has 15 amino acids. The ends were cut back, 3 bases at V and 3 bases at J, with 15 bases in the middle. Germline V gives CDR1 MNHNS, CDR2 SASEGT.

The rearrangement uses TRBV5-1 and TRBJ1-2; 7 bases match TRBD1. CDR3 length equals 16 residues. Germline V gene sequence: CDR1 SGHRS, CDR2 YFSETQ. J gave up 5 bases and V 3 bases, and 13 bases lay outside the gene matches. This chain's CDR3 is CASSWGTAKGDYGYTF. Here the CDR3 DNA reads TGCGCCAGCAGCTGGGGGACAGCAAAGGGGGATTATGGCTACACCTTC.

CDR3 protein: CSARVAGQDRRGGYTF. The CDR3 region has the DNA TGCAGTGCTAGAGTAGCGGGTCAGGACAGGCGAGGCGGCTACACCTTC. The V gene is TRBV20-1, the J gene TRBJ1-2; 7 positions agree with TRBD1. The CDR3 runs to 16 residues. The trim removed 1 base at V and 8 bases at J, leaving 16 bases unmatched. The V gene's germline CDR1 is DFQATT and CDR2 SNEGSKA (reference sequence).

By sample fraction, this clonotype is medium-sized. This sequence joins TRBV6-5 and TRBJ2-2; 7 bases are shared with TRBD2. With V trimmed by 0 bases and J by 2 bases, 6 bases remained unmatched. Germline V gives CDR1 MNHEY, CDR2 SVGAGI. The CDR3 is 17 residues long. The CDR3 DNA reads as TGTGCCAGCAGTTACTCCCGCCTAGCGGCAAACACCGGGGAGCTGTTTTTT. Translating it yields CASSYSRLAANTGELFF.

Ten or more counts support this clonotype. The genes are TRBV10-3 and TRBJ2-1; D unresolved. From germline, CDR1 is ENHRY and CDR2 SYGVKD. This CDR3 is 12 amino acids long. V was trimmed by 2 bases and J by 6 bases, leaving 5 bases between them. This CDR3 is CAISETTNEQFF. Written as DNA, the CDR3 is TGTGCCATCAGTGAGACCACCAATGAGCAGTTCTTC.

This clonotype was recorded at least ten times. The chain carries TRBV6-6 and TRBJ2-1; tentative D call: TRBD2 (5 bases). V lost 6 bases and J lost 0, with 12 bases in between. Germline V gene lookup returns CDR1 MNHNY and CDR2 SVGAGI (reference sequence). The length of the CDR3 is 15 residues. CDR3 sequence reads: CASRQDLLSYNEQFF. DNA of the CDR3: TGTGCCAGCAGGCAGGACTTACTCTCCTACAATGAGCAGTTCTTC.

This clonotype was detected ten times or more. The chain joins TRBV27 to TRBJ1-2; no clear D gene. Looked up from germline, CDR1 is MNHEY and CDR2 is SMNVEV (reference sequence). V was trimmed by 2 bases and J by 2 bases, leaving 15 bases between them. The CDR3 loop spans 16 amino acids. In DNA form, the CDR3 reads TGTGCCAGCAGTTTACGGCCGGAGAGACCCAACTATGGCTACACCTTC. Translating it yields CASSLRPERPNYGYTF.

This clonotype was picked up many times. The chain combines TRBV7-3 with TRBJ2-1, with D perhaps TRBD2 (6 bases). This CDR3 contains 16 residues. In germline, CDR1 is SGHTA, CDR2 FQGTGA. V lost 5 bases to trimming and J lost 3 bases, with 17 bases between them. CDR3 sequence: CASSPPSATVYNEQFF. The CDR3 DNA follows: TGTGCCAGCAGCCCTCCTAGCGCCACCGTCTACAATGAGCAGTTCTTC. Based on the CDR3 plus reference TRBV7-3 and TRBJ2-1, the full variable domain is GAGVSQTPSNKVTEKGKYVELRCDPISGHTALYWYRQSLGQGPEFLIYFQGTGAADDSGLPNDRFFAVRPEGSVSTLKIQRTERGDSAVYLCASSPPSATVYNEQFFGPGTRLTVL.

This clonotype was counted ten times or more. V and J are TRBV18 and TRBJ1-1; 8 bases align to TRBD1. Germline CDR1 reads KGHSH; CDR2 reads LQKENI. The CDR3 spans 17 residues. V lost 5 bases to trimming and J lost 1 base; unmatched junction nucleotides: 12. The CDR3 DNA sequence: TGTGCCAGCTCAGAGTTAGGACAGGGCGCTCGGAACACTGAAGCTTTCTTT. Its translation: CASSELGQGARNTEAFF.

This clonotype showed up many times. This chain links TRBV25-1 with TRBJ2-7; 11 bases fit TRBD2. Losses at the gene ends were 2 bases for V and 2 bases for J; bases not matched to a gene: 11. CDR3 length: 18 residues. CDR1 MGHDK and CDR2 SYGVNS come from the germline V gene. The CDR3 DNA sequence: TGTGCCAGCAGTGAACTTCCGGGACTAGCGGAGACTCCCTACGAGCAGTACTTC. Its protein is CASSELPGLAETPYEQYF.

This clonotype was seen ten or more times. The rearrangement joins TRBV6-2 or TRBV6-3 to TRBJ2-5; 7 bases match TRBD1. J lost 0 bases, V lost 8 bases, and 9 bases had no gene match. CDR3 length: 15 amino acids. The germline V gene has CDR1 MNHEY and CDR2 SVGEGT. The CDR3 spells CASDTDRHYQETQYF. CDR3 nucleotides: TGTGCCAGCGATACGGACAGGCATTACCAAGAGACCCAGTACTTC.

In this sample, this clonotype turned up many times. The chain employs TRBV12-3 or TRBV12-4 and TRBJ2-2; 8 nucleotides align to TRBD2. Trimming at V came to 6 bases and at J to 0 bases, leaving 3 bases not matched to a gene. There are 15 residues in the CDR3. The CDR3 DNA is TGTGCCAGCAGAAGGCGGGGGGCGAACACCGGGGAGCTGTTTTTT. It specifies CASRRRGANTGELFF.

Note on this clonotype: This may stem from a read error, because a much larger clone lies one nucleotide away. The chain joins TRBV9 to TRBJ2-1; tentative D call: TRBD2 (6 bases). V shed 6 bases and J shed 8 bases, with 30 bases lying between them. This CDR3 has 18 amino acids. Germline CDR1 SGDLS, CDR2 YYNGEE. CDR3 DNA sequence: TGTGCCAGCACCAACCATCATCTGGCTAGGGAGGTTTTGGATGAGCAGTTCTTC. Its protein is CASTNHHLAREVLDEQFF.

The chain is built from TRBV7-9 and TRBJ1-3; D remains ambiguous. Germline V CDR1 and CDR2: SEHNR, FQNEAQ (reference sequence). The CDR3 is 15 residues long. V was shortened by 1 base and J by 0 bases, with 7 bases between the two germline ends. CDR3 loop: CASSLESVSGNTIYF. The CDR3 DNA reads TGTGCCAGCAGCTTAGAGTCAGTCTCTGGAAACACCATATATTTT. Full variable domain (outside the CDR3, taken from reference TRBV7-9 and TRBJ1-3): DTGVSQNPRHKITKRGQNVTFRCDPISEHNRLYWYRQTLGQGPEFLTYFQNEAQLEKSRLLSDRFSAERPKGSFSTLEIQRTEQGDSAMYLCASSLESVSGNTIYFGEGSWLTVV.

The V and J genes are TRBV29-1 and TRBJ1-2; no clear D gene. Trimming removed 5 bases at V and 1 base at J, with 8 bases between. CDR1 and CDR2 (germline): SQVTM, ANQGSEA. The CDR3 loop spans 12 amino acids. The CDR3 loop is CSVRKNNYGYTF. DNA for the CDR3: TGCAGCGTTCGCAAGAATAACTATGGCTACACCTTC. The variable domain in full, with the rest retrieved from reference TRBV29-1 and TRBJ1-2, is SAVISQKPSRDICQRGTSLTIQCQVDSQVTMMFWYRQQPGQSLTLIATANQGSEATYESGFVIDKFPISRPNLTFSTLTVSNMSPEDSSIYLCSVRKNNYGYTFGSGTRLTVV.

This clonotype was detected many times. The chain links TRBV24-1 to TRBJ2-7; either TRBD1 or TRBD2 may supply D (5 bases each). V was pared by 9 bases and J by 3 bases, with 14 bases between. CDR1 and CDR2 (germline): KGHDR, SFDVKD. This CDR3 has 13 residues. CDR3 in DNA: TGTGCCACCGAGCAGGGAGAGATCTACGAGCAGTACTTC. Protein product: CATEQGEIYEQYF.

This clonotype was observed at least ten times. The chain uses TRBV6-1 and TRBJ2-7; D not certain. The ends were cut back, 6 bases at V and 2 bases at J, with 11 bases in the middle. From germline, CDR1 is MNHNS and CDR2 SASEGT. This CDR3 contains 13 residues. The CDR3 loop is CASRAELTYEQYF. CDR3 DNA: TGTGCCAGCAGGGCGGAGCTTACCTACGAGCAGTACTTC.

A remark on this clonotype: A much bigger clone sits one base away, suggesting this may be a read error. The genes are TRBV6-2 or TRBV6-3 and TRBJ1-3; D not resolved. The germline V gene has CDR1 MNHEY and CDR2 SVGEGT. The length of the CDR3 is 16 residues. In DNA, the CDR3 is TGTGCCAGCAATTACGACCGGGCCCCCTCTGGAAACACCATATATTTT. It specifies CASNYDRAPSGNTIYF.

The CDR3: CASSLGRRRGQGPEAFF. In nucleotides, the CDR3 is TGTGCCAGCAGCCTGGGGCGAAGAAGGGGGCAGGGACCTGAAGCTTTCTTT. The chain joins TRBV6-2 or TRBV6-3 to TRBJ1-1; 7 nucleotides align to TRBD1. V trimming: 6 bases; J trimming: 6 bases; junction bases outside the gene matches: 19. The germline V gene has CDR1 MNHEY and CDR2 SVGEGT. This CDR3 is built from 17 residues.

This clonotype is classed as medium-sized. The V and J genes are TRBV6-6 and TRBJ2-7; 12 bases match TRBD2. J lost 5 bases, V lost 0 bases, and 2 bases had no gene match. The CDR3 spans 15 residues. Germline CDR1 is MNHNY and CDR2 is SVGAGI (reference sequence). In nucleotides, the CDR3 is TGTGCCAGCAGTTACTCACTAGCGGGAGGACACGAGCAGTACTTC. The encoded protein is CASSYSLAGGHEQYF.

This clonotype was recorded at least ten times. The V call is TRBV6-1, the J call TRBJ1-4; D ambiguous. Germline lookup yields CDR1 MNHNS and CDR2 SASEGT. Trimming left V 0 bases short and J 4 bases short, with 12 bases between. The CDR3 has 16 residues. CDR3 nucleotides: TGTGCCAGCAGTGAAGCCCGACGGACTGTTAATGAAAAACTGTTTTTT. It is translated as CASSEARRTVNEKLFF.

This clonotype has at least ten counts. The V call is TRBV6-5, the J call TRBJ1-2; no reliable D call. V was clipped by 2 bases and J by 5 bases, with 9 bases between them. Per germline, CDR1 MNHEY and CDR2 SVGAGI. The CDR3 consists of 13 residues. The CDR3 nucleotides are TGTGCCAGCAGTTACCATAACAGTTATGGCTACACCTTC. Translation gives CASSYHNSYGYTF.